The present TCR beta chain was sequenced within a study of cytomegalovirus exposure and HLA in healthy donors. Germline V lookup: CDR1 MGHRA, CDR2 YSYEKL. CDR3 length: 17 residues. The junction had 7 bases not matched to a gene; V was cut back by 0 bases and J by 3 bases. Primers: 60 Vbeta forward and 13 Jbeta reverse. The assay was immunoSEQ multiplex PCR, and TCRdb's table has in-frame clones only and misses some. The profile shows more than 150,000 clones, 83% of them singletons. This receptor was identified in a man over 45 in good health and CMV-seronegative. This chain connects TRBV4-1 to TRBJ1-3; 8 bases line up with TRBD1. The sequenced sample was PBMCs. The CDR3 spells CASSQEEDRGSGNTIYF. The CDR3 bases are TGCGCCAGCAGCCAAGAAGAAGACAGGGGAAGTGGAAACACCATATATTTT.